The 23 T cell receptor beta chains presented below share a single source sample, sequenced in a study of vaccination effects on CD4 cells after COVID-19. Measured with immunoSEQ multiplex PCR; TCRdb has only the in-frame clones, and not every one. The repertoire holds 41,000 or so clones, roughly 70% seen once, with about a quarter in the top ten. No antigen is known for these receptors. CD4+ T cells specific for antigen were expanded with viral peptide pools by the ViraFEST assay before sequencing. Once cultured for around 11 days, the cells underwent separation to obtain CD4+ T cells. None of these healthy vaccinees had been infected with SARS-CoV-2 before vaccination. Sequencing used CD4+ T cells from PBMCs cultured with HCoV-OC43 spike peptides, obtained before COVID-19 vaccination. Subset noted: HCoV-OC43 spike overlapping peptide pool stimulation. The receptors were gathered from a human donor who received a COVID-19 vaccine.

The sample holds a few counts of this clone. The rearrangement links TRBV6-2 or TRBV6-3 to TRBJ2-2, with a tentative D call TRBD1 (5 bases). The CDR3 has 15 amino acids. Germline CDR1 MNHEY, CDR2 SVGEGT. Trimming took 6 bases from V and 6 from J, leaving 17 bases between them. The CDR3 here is CASSPGQGKPGELFF. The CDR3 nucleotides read TGTGCCAGCAGCCCAGGACAAGGGAAACCCGGGGAGCTGTTTTTT.

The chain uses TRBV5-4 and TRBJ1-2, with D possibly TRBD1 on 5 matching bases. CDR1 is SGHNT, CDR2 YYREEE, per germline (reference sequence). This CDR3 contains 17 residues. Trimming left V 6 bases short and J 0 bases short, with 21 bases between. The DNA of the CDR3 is TGTGCCAGCATTAGAATCGGAGGGGCTCGGGCTAACTATGGCTACACCTTC. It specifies CASIRIGGARANYGYTF.

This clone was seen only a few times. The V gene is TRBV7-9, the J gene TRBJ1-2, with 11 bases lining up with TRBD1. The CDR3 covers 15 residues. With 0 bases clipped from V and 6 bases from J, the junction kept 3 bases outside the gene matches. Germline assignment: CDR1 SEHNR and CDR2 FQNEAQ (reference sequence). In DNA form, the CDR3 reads TGTGCCAGCAGCTTAGCGGGGACAGGGGGACATGGCTACACCTTC. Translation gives CASSLAGTGGHGYTF.

The CDR3 DNA is TGTGCCAGCAGCCAAGCACACAGGAATTACTACGAGCAGTACTTC. Translating it yields CASSQAHRNYYEQYF. The chain combines TRBV4-2 with TRBJ2-7; TRBD1 is a possible D gene (5 bases). From germline, CDR1 is LGHNA and CDR2 YNFKEQ. Trimming left V 1 base short and J 3 bases short, with 13 bases between. This CDR3 has 15 amino acids.

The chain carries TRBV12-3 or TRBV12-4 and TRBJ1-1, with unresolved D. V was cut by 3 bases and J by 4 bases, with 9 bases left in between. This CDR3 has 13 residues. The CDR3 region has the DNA TGTGCCAGCAGTTTCGGTGAGAGCACTGAAGCTTTCTTT. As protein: CASSFGESTEAFF.

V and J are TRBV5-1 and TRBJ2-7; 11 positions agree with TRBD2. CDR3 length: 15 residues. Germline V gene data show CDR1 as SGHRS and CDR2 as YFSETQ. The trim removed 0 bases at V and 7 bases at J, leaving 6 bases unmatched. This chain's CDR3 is CASSLVAGGLREQYF. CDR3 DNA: TGCGCCAGCAGCTTGGTAGCGGGAGGGCTGCGGGAGCAGTACTTC.

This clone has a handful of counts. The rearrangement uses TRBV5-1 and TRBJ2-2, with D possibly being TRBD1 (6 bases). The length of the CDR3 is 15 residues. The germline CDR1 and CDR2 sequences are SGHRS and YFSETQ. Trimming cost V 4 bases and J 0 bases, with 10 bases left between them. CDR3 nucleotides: TGCGCCAGCAGCCCCCGGGACACGAACACCGGGGAGCTGTTTTTT. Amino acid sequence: CASSPRDTNTGELFF. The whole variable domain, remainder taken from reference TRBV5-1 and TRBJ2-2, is KAGVTQTPRYLIKTRGQQVTLSCSPISGHRSVSWYQQTPGQGLQFLFEYFSETQRNKGNFPGRFSGRQFSNSRSEMNVSTLELGDSALYLCASSPRDTNTGELFFGEGSRLTVL.

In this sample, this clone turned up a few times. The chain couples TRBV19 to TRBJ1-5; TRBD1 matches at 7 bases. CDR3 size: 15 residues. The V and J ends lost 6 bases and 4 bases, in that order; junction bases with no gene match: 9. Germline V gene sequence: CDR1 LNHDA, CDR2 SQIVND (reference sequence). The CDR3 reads CASRLRQGENQPQHF. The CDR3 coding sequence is TGTGCCAGTAGACTTCGACAGGGCGAAAATCAGCCCCAGCATTTT.

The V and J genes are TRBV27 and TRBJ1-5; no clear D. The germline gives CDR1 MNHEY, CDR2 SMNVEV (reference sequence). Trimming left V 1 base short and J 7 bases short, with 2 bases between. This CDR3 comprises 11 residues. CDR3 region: CASSLLQPQHF. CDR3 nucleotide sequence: TGTGCCAGCAGTTTATTGCAGCCCCAGCATTTT.

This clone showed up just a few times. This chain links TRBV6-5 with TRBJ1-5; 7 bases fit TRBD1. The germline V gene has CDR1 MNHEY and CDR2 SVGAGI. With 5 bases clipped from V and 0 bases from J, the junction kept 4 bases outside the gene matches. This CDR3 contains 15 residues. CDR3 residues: CASSRTGYSNQPQHF. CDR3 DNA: TGTGCCAGCAGTCGGACAGGTTATAGCAATCAGCCCCAGCATTTT.

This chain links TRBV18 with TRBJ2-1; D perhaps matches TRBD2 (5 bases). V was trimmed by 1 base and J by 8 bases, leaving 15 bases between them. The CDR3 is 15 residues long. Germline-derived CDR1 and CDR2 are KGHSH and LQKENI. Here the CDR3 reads CASSPRRGSVDEQFF. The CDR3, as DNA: TGTGCCAGCTCACCACGCCGGGGTTCGGTGGATGAGCAGTTCTTC.

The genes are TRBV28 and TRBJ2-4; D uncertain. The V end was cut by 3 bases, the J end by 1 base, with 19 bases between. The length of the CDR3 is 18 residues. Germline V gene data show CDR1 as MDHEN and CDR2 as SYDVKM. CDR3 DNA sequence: TGTGCCAGCAGTTTGGCCTCGTTTCGGCCCGAGGCCAAAAACATTCAGTACTTC. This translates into CASSLASFRPEAKNIQYF. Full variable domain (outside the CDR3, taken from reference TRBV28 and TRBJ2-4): DVKVTQSSRYLVKRTGEKVFLECVQDMDHENMFWYRQDPGLGLRLIYFSYDVKMKEKGDIPEGYSVSREKKERFSLILESASTNQTSMYLCASSLASFRPEAKNIQYFGAGTRLSVL.

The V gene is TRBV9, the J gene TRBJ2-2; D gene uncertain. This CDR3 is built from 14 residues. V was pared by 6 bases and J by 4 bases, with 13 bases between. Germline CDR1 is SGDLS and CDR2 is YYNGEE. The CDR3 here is CASTPDVGTGELFF. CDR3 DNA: TGTGCCAGCACCCCCGACGTAGGCACCGGGGAGCTGTTTTTT.

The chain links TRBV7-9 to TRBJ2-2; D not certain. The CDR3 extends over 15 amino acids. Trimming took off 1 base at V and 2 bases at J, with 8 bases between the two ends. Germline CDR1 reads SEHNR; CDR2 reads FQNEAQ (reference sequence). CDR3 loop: CASSLVQSNTGELFF. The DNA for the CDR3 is TGTGCCAGCAGCTTAGTACAGTCTAACACCGGGGAGCTGTTTTTT.

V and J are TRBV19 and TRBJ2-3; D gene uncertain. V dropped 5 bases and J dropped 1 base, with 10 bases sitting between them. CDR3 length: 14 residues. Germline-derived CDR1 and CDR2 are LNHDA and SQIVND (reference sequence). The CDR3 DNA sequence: TGTGCCAGTAGTCAGAGTTCTGGCACAGATACGCAGTATTTT. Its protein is CASSQSSGTDTQYF.

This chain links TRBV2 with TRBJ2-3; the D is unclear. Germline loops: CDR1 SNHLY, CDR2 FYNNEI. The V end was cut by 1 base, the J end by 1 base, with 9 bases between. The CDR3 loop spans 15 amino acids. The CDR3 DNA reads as TGTGCCAGCAGTGAAGGGGCTCATGGCACAGATACGCAGTATTTT. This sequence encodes CASSEGAHGTDTQYF.

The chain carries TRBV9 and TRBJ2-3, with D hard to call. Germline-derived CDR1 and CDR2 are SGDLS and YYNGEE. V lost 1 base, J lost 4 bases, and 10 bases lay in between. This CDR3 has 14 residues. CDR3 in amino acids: CASSVHARSDTQYF. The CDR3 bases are TGTGCCAGCAGCGTACACGCAAGGTCAGATACGCAGTATTTT.

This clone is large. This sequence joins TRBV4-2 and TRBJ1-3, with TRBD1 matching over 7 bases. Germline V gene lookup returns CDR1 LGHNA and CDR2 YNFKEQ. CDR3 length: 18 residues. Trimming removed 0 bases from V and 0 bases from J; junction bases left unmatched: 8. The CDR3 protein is CASSQDLGQAASGNTIYF. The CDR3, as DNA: TGTGCCAGCAGCCAAGATCTTGGACAGGCCGCCTCTGGAAACACCATATATTTT.

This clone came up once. CDR3 region: CASSWRYQTEAFF. The CDR3 DNA follows: TGTGCCAGCAGTTGGCGCTACCAGACTGAAGCTTTCTTT. V is TRBV6-5 and J is TRBJ1-1, with D unresolved. The CDR3 is 13 amino acids. V was trimmed by 4 bases and J by 5 bases, leaving 11 bases between them. Per the germline V gene, CDR1 is MNHEY and CDR2 is SVGAGI.

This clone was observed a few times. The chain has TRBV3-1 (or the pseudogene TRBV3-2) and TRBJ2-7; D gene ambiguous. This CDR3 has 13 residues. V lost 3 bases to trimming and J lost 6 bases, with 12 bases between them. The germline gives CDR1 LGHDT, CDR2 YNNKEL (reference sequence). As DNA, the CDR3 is TGTGCCAGCAGCCAGGGCCTAGTACGCGAGCAGTACTTC. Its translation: CASSQGLVREQYF.

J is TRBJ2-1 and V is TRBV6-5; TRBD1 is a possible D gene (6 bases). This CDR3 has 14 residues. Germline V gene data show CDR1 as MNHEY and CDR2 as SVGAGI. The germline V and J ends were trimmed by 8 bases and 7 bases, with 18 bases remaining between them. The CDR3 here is CASGWDTLLNEQFF. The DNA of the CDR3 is TGTGCCAGCGGCTGGGACACCTTGTTGAATGAGCAGTTCTTC.

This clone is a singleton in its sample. This chain's CDR3 is CASSTSDGNEQFF. Here the CDR3 DNA reads TGTGCCAGCAGCACCAGCGATGGTAATGAGCAGTTCTTC. The rearrangement links TRBV7-3 to TRBJ2-1; D gene ambiguous. This CDR3 has 13 amino acids. Trimming pared 5 bases from V and 7 bases from J, leaving 12 bases between. Germline V gene sequence: CDR1 SGHTA, CDR2 FQGTGA.

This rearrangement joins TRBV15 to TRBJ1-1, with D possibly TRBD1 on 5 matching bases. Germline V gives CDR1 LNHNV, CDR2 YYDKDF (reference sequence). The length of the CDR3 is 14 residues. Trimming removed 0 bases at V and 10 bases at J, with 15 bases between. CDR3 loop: CATSRDGARERAFF. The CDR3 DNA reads TGTGCCACCAGCAGAGATGGGGCAAGGGAGAGAGCTTTCTTT. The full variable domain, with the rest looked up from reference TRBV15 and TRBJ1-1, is DAMVIQNPRYQVTQFGKPVTLSCSQTLNHNVMYWYQQKSSQAPKLLFHYYDKDFNNEADTPDNFQSRRPNTSFCFLDIRSPGLGDTAMYLCATSRDGARERAFFGQGTRLTVV.